Following are 25 T cell receptor beta chains from one sample sequenced in a study of CD8 T cells in ankylosing spondylitis. Study results and limitations: Blood from ankylosing spondylitis patients appeared to carry a characteristic roughly eight-variant TCR beta motif.

These receptors have no identified antigens. TCRdb processed the 5' RACE reads anew with MiXCR; each CDR3 protein has one entry. The profile shows about 750,000 distinct CDR3 sequences, over 15% of them singletons. Sequencing was done on a sample of blood, either unsorted or a sorted T cell fraction (not recorded which). Every receptor here comes from a male donor with ankylosing spondylitis.

This clonotype was seen a few times. The CDR3 bases are TGTGCCACCATTTTTTTGGGCTCCACCGAGGGGGGCTACACCTTC. It is translated as CATIFLGSTEGGYTF. The gene calls are TRBV6-5 and TRBJ1-2; D might be TRBD1 (5 bases). The V gene lost 10 bases and the J gene lost 8 bases, with 26 bases spanning the gap. Germline CDR1 is MNHEY and CDR2 is SVGAGI. The CDR3 is made up of 15 amino acids.

This chain joins TRBV10-3 and TRBJ2-1; a weak D match, TRBD2 (5 bases). Germline V gene lookup returns CDR1 ENHRY and CDR2 SYGVKD. V was pared by 0 bases and J by 4 bases, with 13 bases between. The CDR3 extends over 16 amino acids. CDR3 residues: CAISESRGPPYNEQFF. The CDR3, as DNA: TGTGCCATCAGTGAGTCCCGGGGTCCTCCATACAATGAGCAGTTCTTC.

This rearrangement joins TRBV29-1 to TRBJ2-1, with 8 nucleotides matching TRBD2. This CDR3 region has 13 residues. With V trimmed by 4 bases and J by 7 bases, 6 bases remained unmatched. Germline assignment: CDR1 SQVTM and CDR2 ANQGSEA. In DNA, the CDR3 is TGCAGCGTTGTCGCGGGGGGAGGGAATGAGCAGTTCTTC. Residues: CSVVAGGGNEQFF.

This clonotype has ten or more counts. The chain joins TRBV6-6 to TRBJ2-3; D unclear. The CDR3 totals 12 residues. Germline CDR1 and CDR2: MNHNY and SVGAGI (reference sequence). With 2 bases removed from V and 3 bases from J, the gap between germline ends came to 3 bases. The CDR3 region has the DNA TGTGCCAGCAGTTACCGGACAGATACGCAGTATTTT. Translating it yields CASSYRTDTQYF.

With respect to this clonotype: This may come from a read error, since a much larger clone is one base off. V is TRBV13 and J is TRBJ2-1; tentative D call: TRBD2 (6 bases). Per the germline V gene, CDR1 is PRHDT and CDR2 is FYEKMQ (reference sequence). CDR3 size: 12 residues. V lost 2 bases and J lost 10, with 9 bases in between. The CDR3 loop reads CASSLSAGEQFF. Here the CDR3 DNA reads TGTGCCAGCAGCTTATCGGCGGGAGAGCAGTTCTTC.

This chain uses TRBV7-9 with TRBJ2-7; either TRBD1 or TRBD2 may fit D (6 bases each). This CDR3 has 13 residues. Germline CDR1 reads SEHNR; CDR2 reads FQNEAQ (reference sequence). V shed 5 bases and J shed 7 bases, with 15 bases lying between them. The chain's CDR3 is CASSAPGALEQYF. CDR3 coding DNA: TGTGCCAGCAGCGCTCCGGGGGCCTTGGAGCAGTACTTC.

V and J are TRBV18 and TRBJ1-3; unclear D gene. Trimming cost V 3 bases and J 0 bases, with 12 bases left between them. The CDR3 has 16 amino acids. Germline V CDR1 and CDR2: KGHSH, LQKENI. CDR3 in amino acids: CASSPRKGSSGNTIYF. The CDR3 nucleotides are TGTGCCAGCTCACCCCGGAAAGGAAGCTCTGGAAACACCATATATTTT.

This clonotype was seen more than once but under ten times. The CDR3 loop is CASSIAGRRGITEAFF. The CDR3, as DNA: TGTGCCAGTAGTATAGCCGGACGCCGCGGAATCACTGAAGCTTTCTTT. The J gene is TRBJ1-1, the V gene TRBV19; D is unresolved. V was shortened by 1 base and J by 4 bases, with 16 bases between the two germline ends. The germline V gene encodes CDR1 LNHDA and CDR2 SQIVND (reference sequence). The CDR3 is 16 residues long.

The CDR3 here is CAFSPSGGLANYNEQFF. Here the CDR3 DNA reads TGTGCCTTCAGTCCCTCTGGGGGACTAGCGAATTACAATGAGCAGTTCTTC. V is TRBV12-3 or TRBV12-4 and J is TRBJ2-1; 10 bases match TRBD2. J lost 4 bases, V lost 11 bases, and 17 bases had no gene match. The CDR3 is made up of 17 amino acids.

The chain employs TRBV7-9 and TRBJ1-2; possible D gene TRBD1, 6 bases. The length of the CDR3 is 17 residues. Germline values: CDR1 SEHNR, CDR2 FQNEAQ (reference sequence). The germline V and J ends were trimmed by 2 bases and 4 bases, with 20 bases remaining between them. The CDR3 DNA reads TGTGCCAGCAGCTTACTTTCCGAGAAAGCAGGGGCCTATGGCTACACCTTC. It encodes CASSLLSEKAGAYGYTF.

A few counts support this clonotype. The chain is built from TRBV12-3 or TRBV12-4 and TRBJ2-1, with a possible D match to TRBD2 (6 bases). The CDR3 totals 13 residues. Trimming pared 2 bases from V and 7 bases from J, leaving 9 bases between. The CDR3 DNA follows: TGTGCCAGCAGTTTAATGGGGGGAAATGAGCAGTTCTTC. Encoded protein: CASSLMGGNEQFF.

This chain connects TRBV12-3 or TRBV12-4 to TRBJ2-5; D perhaps matches TRBD2 (6 bases). With 6 bases removed from V and 7 bases from J, the gap between germline ends came to 21 bases. The CDR3 has 15 amino acids. The CDR3: CASREAGNSKRTQYF. In DNA form, the CDR3 reads TGTGCCAGCAGGGAGGCGGGGAACAGCAAGAGGACCCAGTACTTC.

This clonotype was seen a few times. This chain uses TRBV20-1 with TRBJ2-1; no clear D. The ends were cut back, 0 bases at V and 12 bases at J, with 9 bases in the middle. Germline lookup yields CDR1 DFQATT and CDR2 SNEGSKA (reference sequence). The CDR3 has 11 residues. CDR3 sequence: CSARDKVGQFF. As DNA, the CDR3 is TGCAGTGCTAGAGATAAAGTGGGGCAGTTCTTC.

In its sample, this clonotype was seen a few times. The V gene is TRBV5-1, the J gene TRBJ2-3; 7 bases line up with TRBD1. Trimming took 0 bases from V and 1 from J; bases not matched to a gene: 14. Germline lookup yields CDR1 SGHRS and CDR2 YFSETQ. The length of the CDR3 is 19 residues. CDR3 loop: CASSLAGPSTGRGTDTQYF. The CDR3 DNA reads TGCGCCAGCAGCTTGGCAGGCCCTTCGACAGGGCGGGGCACAGATACGCAGTATTTT.

The rearrangement links TRBV29-1 to TRBJ2-3; unclear D gene. V was shortened by 0 bases and J by 2 bases, with 9 bases between the two germline ends. This CDR3 is 14 amino acids long. Germline CDR1 SQVTM, CDR2 ANQGSEA. The CDR3 nucleotides read TGCAGCGTTGAAGATCCATGGACCACAGATACGCAGTATTTT. Residues: CSVEDPWTTDTQYF.

This clonotype occurred a few times. The chain couples TRBV24-1 to TRBJ2-3; tentatively, D is TRBD1 or TRBD2 (5 bases each). Germline-derived CDR1 and CDR2 are KGHDR and SFDVKD. V was trimmed by 4 bases and J by 4 bases, leaving 20 bases between them. This CDR3 contains 17 residues. The CDR3 DNA reads as TGTGCCACCAGTGACCGAAACTCCGGGACGGACCCAGATACGCAGTATTTT. Encoded protein: CATSDRNSGTDPDTQYF.

This clonotype was counted a few times. This chain joins TRBV5-6 and TRBJ2-3; D remains unclear. This CDR3 comprises 14 residues. Between the trimmed V and J ends, which lost 6 bases and 2 bases, there was a span of 13 bases. Germline V gene lookup returns CDR1 SGHDT and CDR2 YYEEEE. CDR3 coding DNA: TGTGCCAGCACCTCCGGGTCCCTCACAGATACGCAGTATTTT. It codes for CASTSGSLTDTQYF.

This clonotype was seen ten or more times. V and J are TRBV12-3 or TRBV12-4 and TRBJ2-7, with 10 bases that match TRBD2. V lost 5 bases and J lost 2; bases outside the gene matches: 6. The CDR3 extends over 15 amino acids. The CDR3 coding sequence is TGTGCCAGCAGTCCCCTAGCGGGAGTGGCCTACGAGCAGTACTTC. It encodes CASSPLAGVAYEQYF.

There are a few counts of this clonotype. The J gene is TRBJ1-3, the V gene TRBV29-1, with 9 bases lining up with TRBD1. Unmatched junction bases numbered 5, after V lost 7 bases and J lost 4 bases. Germline CDR1 and CDR2: SQVTM and ANQGSEA. CDR3 length: 13 amino acids. CDR3 nucleotides: TGCAGCGCCTGGACAGGGGCAGGAAACACCATATATTTT. Translating gives CSAWTGAGNTIYF.

The rearrangement links TRBV15 to TRBJ2-3; no clear D gene. CDR3 size: 13 residues. Per the germline V gene, CDR1 is LNHNV and CDR2 is YYDKDF (reference sequence). Trimming cost V 8 bases and J 0 bases, with 9 bases left between them. CDR3 coding DNA: TGTGCCACCCAACCGGGTAGCACAGATACGCAGTATTTT. Translating it yields CATQPGSTDTQYF.

In its sample, this clonotype was seen a few times. The rearrangement links TRBV20-1 to TRBJ2-1, with TRBD2 matching over 16 bases. J lost 9 bases, V lost 5 bases, and 7 bases had no gene match. Germline CDR1 DFQATT, CDR2 SNEGSKA (reference sequence). This CDR3 spans 15 amino acids. CDR3: CSAGTSGRAFGEQFF. The DNA of the CDR3 is TGCAGTGCTGGGACTAGCGGGAGGGCCTTCGGTGAGCAGTTCTTC.

The chain joins TRBV28 to TRBJ2-7; a weak D match, TRBD2 (6 bases). The CDR3 length is 14 residues. V gave up 11 bases and J gave up 0 bases, with 17 bases separating them. CDR1 and CDR2 from the germline V gene are MDHEN and SYDVKM. In nucleotides, the CDR3 is TGTGCCGTAACTCCCGGGAGCAGCTCCTACGAGCAGTACTTC. This translates into CAVTPGSSSYEQYF. Using reference TRBV28 and TRBJ2-7 for the parts outside the CDR3, the full variable domain is DVKVTQSSRYLVKRTGEKVFLECVQDMDHENMFWYRQDPGLGLRLIYFSYDVKMKEKGDIPEGYSVSREKKERFSLILESASTNQTSMYLCAVTPGSSSYEQYFGPGTRLTVT.

This clonotype was seen a single time. The genes are TRBV27 and TRBJ2-1, with a tentative D call TRBD2 (7 bases). V was shortened by 0 bases and J by 2 bases, with 14 bases between the two germline ends. The germline gives CDR1 MNHEY, CDR2 SMNVEV (reference sequence). The CDR3 contains 17 residues. The CDR3 protein is CASSLSPGGRTYNEQFF. The CDR3 DNA reads as TGTGCCAGCAGTTTATCCCCCGGGGGGCGGACCTACAATGAGCAGTTCTTC.

This clonotype was seen many times. The chain carries TRBV15 and TRBJ2-5; TRBD2 agrees at 8 bases. Looked up from germline, CDR1 is LNHNV and CDR2 is YYDKDF (reference sequence). The CDR3 has 16 amino acids. V trimming: 4 bases; J trimming: 3 bases; junction bases outside the gene matches: 10. CDR3 coding DNA: TGTGCCACCAGCACGACGAGCGGGGGCCTCAAAGAGACCCAGTACTTC. Its protein is CATSTTSGGLKETQYF.

The CDR3 region is CASSSRDGEETQYF. The CDR3 DNA follows: TGCGCCAGCAGCTCCCGGGACGGAGAAGAGACCCAGTACTTC. This chain joins TRBV5-1 and TRBJ2-5; D tentatively reads TRBD1 or TRBD2 (5 bases each). Germline CDR1 reads SGHRS; CDR2 reads YFSETQ. V was pared by 3 bases and J by 3 bases, with 12 bases between. The CDR3 spans 14 residues.